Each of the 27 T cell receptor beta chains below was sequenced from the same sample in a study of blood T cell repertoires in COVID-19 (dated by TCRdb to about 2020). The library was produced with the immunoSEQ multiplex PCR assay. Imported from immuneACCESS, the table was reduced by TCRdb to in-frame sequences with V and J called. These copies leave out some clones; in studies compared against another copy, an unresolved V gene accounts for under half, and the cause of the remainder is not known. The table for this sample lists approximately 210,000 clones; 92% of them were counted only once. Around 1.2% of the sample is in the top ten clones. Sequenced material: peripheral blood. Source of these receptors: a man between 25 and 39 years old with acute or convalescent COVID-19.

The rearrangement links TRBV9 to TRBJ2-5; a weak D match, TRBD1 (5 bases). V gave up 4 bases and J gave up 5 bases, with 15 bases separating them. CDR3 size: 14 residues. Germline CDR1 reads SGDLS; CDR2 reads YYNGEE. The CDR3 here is CASSPSTGPETQYF. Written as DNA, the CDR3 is TGTGCCAGCAGCCCTTCAACAGGTCCCGAGACCCAGTACTTC.

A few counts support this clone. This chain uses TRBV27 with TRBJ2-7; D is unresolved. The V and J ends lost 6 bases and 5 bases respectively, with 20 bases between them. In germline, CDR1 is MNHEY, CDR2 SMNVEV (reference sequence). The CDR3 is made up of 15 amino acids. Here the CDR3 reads CASRRRETATDEQYF. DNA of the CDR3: TGTGCCAGCAGGCGCCGCGAGACTGCCACGGACGAGCAGTACTTC.

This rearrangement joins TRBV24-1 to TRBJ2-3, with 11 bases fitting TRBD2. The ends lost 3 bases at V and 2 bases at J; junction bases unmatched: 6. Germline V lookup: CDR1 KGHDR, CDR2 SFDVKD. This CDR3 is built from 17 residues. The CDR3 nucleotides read TGTGCCACCAGTGATCCTGGACTAGCGGGCTTCACAGATACGCAGTATTTT. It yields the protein CATSDPGLAGFTDTQYF.

The CDR3 sequence: CASSLFSGTNTEAFF. CDR3 bases: TGCGCCAGCAGCTTGTTCTCAGGAACGAACACTGAAGCTTTCTTT. The chain is built from TRBV5-1 and TRBJ1-1; D call uncertain. The CDR3 runs to 15 residues. Trimming pared 1 base from V and 1 base from J, leaving 11 bases between. CDR1 and CDR2 from the germline V gene are SGHRS and YFSETQ.

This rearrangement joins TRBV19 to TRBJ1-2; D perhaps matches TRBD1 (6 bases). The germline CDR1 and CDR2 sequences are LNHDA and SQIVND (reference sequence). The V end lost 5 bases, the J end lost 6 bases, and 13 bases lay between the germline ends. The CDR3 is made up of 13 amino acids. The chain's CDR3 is CASSAGTLDGYTF. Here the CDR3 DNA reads TGTGCCAGTAGTGCCGGGACATTAGATGGCTACACCTTC.

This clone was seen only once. The CDR3 DNA is TGTGCCAGCAGGGGGGCCGTTGGGGCTTACGAGACCCAGTACTTC. Translation gives CASRGAVGAYETQYF. The V gene is TRBV27, the J gene TRBJ2-5, with a tentative D call TRBD1 (6 bases). The V gene's germline CDR1 is MNHEY and CDR2 SMNVEV (reference sequence). Trimming took off 6 bases at V and 5 bases at J, with 19 bases between the two ends. The CDR3 covers 15 residues.

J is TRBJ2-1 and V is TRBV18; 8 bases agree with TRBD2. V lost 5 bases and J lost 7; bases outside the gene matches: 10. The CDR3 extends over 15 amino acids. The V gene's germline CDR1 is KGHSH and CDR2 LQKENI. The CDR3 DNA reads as TGTGCCAGCTCATCTCCGGGACTAGTTCTGAATGAGCAGTTCTTC. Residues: CASSSPGLVLNEQFF. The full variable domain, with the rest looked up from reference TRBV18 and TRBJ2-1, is NAGVMQNPRHLVRRRGQEARLRCSPMKGHSHVYWYRQLPEEGLKFMVYLQKENIIDESGMPKERFSAEFPKEGPSILRIQQVVRGDSAAYFCASSSPGLVLNEQFFGPGTRLTVL.

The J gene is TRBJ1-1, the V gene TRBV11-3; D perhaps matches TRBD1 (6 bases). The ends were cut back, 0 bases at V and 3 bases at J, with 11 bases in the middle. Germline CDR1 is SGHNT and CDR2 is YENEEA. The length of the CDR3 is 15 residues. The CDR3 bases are TGTGCCAGCAGCTTAGACGGGAGGGGGGACACTGAAGCTTTCTTT. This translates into CASSLDGRGDTEAFF.

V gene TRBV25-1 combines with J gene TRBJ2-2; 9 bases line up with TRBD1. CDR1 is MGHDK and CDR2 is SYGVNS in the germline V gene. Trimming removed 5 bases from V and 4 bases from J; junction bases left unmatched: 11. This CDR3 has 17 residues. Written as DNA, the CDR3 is TGTGCCAGCAGTTCCCACAGGGGGCCCACGGGCACCGGGGAGCTGTTTTTT. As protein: CASSSHRGPTGTGELFF.

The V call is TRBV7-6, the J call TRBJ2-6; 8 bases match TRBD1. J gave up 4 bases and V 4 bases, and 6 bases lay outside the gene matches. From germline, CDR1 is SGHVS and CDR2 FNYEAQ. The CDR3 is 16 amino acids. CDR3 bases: TGTGCCAGCAGCTACCGACAGGGGCTCGGGGCCAACGTCCTGACTTTC. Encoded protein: CASSYRQGLGANVLTF.

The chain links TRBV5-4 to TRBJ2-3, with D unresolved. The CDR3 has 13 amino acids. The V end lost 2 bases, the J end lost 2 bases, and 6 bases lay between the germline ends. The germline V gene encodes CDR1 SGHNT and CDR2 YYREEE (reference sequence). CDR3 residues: CASSFRVTDTQYF. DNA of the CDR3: TGTGCCAGCAGCTTTCGGGTCACAGATACGCAGTATTTT.

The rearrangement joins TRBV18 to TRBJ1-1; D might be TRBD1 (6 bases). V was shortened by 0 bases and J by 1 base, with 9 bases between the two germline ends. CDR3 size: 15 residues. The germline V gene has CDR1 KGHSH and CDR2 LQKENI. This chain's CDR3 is CASSPPGTPNTEAFF. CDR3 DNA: TGTGCCAGCTCACCACCCGGGACACCGAACACTGAAGCTTTCTTT.

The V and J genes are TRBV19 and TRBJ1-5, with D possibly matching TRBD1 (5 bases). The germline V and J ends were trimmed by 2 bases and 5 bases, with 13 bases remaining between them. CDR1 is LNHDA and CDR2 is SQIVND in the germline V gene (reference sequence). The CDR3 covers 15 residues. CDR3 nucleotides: TGTGCCAGTAGTATAAGCGGGGCCTCTCATCAGCCCCAGCATTTT. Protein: CASSISGASHQPQHF.

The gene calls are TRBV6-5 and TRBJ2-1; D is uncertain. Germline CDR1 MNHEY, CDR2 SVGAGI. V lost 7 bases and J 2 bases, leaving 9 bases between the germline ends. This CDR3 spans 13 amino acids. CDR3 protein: CASKVWPYNEQFF. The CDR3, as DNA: TGTGCCAGCAAAGTATGGCCCTACAATGAGCAGTTCTTC.

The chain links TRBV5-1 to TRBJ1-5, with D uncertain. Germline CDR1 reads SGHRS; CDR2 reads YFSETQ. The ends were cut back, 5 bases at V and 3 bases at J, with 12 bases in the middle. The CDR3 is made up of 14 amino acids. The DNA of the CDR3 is TGCGCCAGCAGTCCGGGTCTGGACAATCAGCCCCAGCATTTT. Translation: CASSPGLDNQPQHF.

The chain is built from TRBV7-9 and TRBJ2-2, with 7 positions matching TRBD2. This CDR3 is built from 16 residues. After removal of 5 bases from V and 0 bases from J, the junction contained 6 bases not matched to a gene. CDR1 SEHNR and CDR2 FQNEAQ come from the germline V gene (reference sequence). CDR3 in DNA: TGTGCCAGCAGCCCCCCCGGGAGGACGAACACCGGGGAGCTGTTTTTT. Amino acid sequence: CASSPPGRTNTGELFF.

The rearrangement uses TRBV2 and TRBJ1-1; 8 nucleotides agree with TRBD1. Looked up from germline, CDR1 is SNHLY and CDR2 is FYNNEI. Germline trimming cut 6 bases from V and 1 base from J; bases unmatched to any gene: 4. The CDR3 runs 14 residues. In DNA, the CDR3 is TGTGCCAGCAGCAGGGGGCCCGGGAACACTGAAGCTTTCTTT. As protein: CASSRGPGNTEAFF. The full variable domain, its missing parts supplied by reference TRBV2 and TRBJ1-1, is EPEVTQTPSHQVTQMGQEVILRCVPISNHLYFYWYRQILGQKVEFLVSFYNNEISEKSEIFDDQFSVERPDGSNFTLKIRSTKLEDSAMYFCASSRGPGNTEAFFGQGTRLTVV.

The CDR3 coding sequence is TGTGCCAGCAGCTTAAATGAGGACTATGGCTACACCTTC. This codes for CASSLNEDYGYTF. The chain links TRBV7-6 to TRBJ1-2; D is unresolved. CDR1 SGHVS and CDR2 FNYEAQ come from the germline V gene. The ends were cut back, 2 bases at V and 3 bases at J, with 7 bases in the middle. This CDR3 spans 13 amino acids.

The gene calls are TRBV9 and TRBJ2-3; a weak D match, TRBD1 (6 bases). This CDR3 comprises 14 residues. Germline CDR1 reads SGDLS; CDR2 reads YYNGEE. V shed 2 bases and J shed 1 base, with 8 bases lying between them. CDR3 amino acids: CASSVRQGTDTQYF. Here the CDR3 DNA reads TGTGCCAGCAGCGTCAGACAGGGCACAGATACGCAGTATTTT. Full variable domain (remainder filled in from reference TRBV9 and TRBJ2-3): DSGVTQTPKHLITATGQRVTLRCSPRSGDLSVYWYQQSLDQGLQFLIQYYNGEERAKGNILERFSAQQFPDLHSELNLSSLELGDSALYFCASSVRQGTDTQYFGPGTRLTVL.

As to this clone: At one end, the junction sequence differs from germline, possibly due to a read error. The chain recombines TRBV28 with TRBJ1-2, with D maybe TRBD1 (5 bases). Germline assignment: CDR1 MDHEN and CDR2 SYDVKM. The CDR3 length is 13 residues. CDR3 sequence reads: CASSSGGDYGYTF. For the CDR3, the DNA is TGTGCCAGTAGTTCGGGGGGAGACTATGGCTACACCTTC.

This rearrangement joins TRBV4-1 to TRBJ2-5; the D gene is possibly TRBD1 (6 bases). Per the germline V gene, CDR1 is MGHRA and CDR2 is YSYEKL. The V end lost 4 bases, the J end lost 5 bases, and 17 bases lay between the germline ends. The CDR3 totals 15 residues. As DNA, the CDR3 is TGCGCCAGCAGCCTCGGAGTGGATAGGGGGGAGACCCAGTACTTC. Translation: CASSLGVDRGETQYF.

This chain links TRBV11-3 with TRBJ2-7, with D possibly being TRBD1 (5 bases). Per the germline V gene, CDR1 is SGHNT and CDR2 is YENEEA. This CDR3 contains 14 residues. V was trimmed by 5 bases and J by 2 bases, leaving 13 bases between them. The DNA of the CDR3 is TGTGCCAGCAGCCGAAACCTAGGGGCCTACGAGCAGTACTTC. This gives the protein CASSRNLGAYEQYF. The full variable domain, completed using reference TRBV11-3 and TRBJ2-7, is EAGVVQSPRYKIIEKKQPVAFWCNPISGHNTLYWYLQNLGQGPELLIRYENEEAVDDSQLPKDRFSAERLKGVDSTLKIQPAELGDSAVYLCASSRNLGAYEQYFGPGTRLTVT.

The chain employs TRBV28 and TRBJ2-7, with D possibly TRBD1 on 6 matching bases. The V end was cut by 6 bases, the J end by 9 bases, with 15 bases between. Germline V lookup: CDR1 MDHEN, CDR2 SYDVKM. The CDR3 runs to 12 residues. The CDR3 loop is CASRYRDTGQYF. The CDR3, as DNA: TGTGCCAGCAGGTACAGGGATACAGGGCAGTACTTC.

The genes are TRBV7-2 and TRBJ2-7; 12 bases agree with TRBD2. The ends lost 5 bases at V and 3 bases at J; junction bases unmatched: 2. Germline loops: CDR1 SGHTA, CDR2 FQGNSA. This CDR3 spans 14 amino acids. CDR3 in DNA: TGTGCCAGCAGCGCTAGCGGGGGGGGCTACGAGCAGTACTTC. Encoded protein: CASSASGGGYEQYF.

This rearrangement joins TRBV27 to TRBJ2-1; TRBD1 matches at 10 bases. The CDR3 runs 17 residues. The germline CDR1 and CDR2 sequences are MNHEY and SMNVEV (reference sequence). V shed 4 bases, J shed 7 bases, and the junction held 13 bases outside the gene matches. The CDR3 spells CASSSPRQGASGNEQFF. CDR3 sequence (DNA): TGTGCCAGCAGTTCCCCGCGACAGGGGGCGAGTGGGAATGAGCAGTTCTTC.

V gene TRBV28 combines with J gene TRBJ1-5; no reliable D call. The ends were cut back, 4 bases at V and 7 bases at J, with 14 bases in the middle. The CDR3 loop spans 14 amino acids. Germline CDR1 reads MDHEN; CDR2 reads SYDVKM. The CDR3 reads CASSYAYTGQPQHF. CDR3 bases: TGTGCCAGCAGTTACGCCTACACGGGACAGCCCCAGCATTTT.

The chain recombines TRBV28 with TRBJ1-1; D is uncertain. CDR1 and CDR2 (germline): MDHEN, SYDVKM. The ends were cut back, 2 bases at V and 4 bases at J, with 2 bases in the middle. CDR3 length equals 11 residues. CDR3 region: CASSLRTEAFF. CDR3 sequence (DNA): TGTGCCAGCAGTTTACGCACTGAAGCTTTCTTT.